This T cell receptor beta chain was profiled in a study of shared clonotypes between healthy human individuals. Turning to the study itself: Per donor, three plates held CD4 naive cells, three held CD4 memory, two held CD8 naive and one held CD8 memory.

Trimming cost V 5 bases and J 9 bases, with 17 bases left between them. The germline V gene encodes CDR1 SNHLY and CDR2 FYNNEI. The CDR3 is made up of 14 amino acids. Each sample came from a Caucasian adult donor living in Nashville, Tennessee. The assay was immunoSEQ multiplex PCR, and TCRdb's table has in-frame clones only and misses some. The sample records 1,500,000 or so clones, approximately 98.5% being singletons. The chain employs TRBV2 and TRBJ2-1; maybe TRBD2 (5 bases). The origin of this receptor is a man younger than 45 in good health. Sequencing was performed on naive CD4+ T cells sorted from blood. As for subset: CD45RA+ positively selected. This CDR3 is CASSQQHGGGEQFF. CDR3 bases: TGTGCCAGCAGTCAACAACATGGTGGAGGTGAGCAGTTCTTC. Variable domain in full (rest from reference TRBV2 and TRBJ2-1): EPEVTQTPSHQVTQMGQEVILRCVPISNHLYFYWYRQILGQKVEFLVSFYNNEISEKSEIFDDQFSVERPDGSNFTLKIRSTKLEDSAMYFCASSQQHGGGEQFFGPGTRLTVL.